This T cell receptor (beta chain) was recorded in a study of T cells in Graves' hyperthyroidism and ophthalmopathy (dated by TCRdb to between 2018 and 2021). For the wider study: Peripheral blood was collected at initial diagnosis, before any treatment. Once sampling was done, hyperthyroidism patients were given methimazole at a starting dose of 30 mg daily, whereas ophthalmopathy patients were given high-dose intravenous methylprednisolone. An independent validation cohort of 18 to 20 hyperthyroidism patients and some 15 patients who later progressed to ophthalmopathy tested prospective prediction of ophthalmopathy. To identify distinguishing TCR V-J signatures, a discovery cohort of about 95 patients was used, comprising 40 to 45 with Graves' ophthalmopathy and 57 with stable Graves' hyperthyroidism. TCR Vbeta CDR3 sequencing of approximately 140 peripheral blood samples (more than 40 ophthalmopathy, about 75 hyperthyroidism and approximately 17 progressor patients) is reported in the paper. For training and testing, the 95 to 100 patients in the discovery cohort were randomly divided in a 7:3 ratio. The study also compared thyroid tissue and blood T-cell repertoires from roughly 6 Graves' hyperthyroidism patients.

The table lists this clonotype with many counts. Its target antigen remains unknown. No base qualities exist here, and no much larger clone lies one base off it. Summary of the overall study and its limitations: No statistical method was used to fix the sample size in advance, and group allocation was not hidden from the investigators. In validation, progression to ophthalmopathy was predicted by the model with 55% to 71% sensitivity and about 72% specificity, a median of around 5.9 months before onset. Blood samples also contained most of the expanded thyroid clonotypes (frequency above 0.001), which suggests that blood repertoires may reflect thyroid immune responses. A 13 V-J signature model separated ophthalmopathy from stable hyperthyroidism, with roughly 88% sensitivity and roughly 81% specificity in cross-validation and 80%/75% in testing.

Graves' hyperthyroidism was defined as stable when no progression to ophthalmopathy occurred over 18 months of follow-up. Hyperthyroidism patients were newly diagnosed, had a disease duration of under 2 months, and were aged 18 to 65 years. The study excluded patients with uncontrolled infections, other autoimmune diseases, pregnancy or lactation. Diagnoses were based on clinical symptoms, serum thyroxine and TRAb, thyroid ultrasound and orbital computed tomography. Ficoll-Paque density gradient centrifugation was used to isolate PBMCs from around 9.1 ml of fresh peripheral blood. Total RNA was extracted with Trizol reagent, and quality was checked on an Agilent 2100 Bioanalyzer. The TCR beta CDR3 regions were amplified from RNA transcripts. The TCR CDR3 was subjected to a first round of RT-PCR using the HTBI primer set and the Qiagen OneStep RT-PCR kit. Libraries were constructed in a second round of multiplex PCR, after which size selection and purification were carried out. Sequencing of the libraries was done on an Illumina HiSeq2000 using paired-end 100 bp reads. For the original study's pipeline: SOAPnuke was used to process the raw data, throwing out any read that contained adapters or uncalled bases, had a mean Phred below 15, or lacked an exact constant-primer or identifier match. High-quality paired reads were merged with COPE v1.2.5, and unique nucleotide sequences were defined as clonotypes. MiTCR v1.1 was used to align clonotypes to the IMGT TRBV, TRBD and TRBJ reference segments. The analysis was restricted to V-J combinations with a frequency above 0.0001, which together covered 99% to 99.2% of the repertoires. A TCS score was defined as the ratio between F50 (clonal expansion) and ExV (chaos), using BLOSUM62-based TCRdist between CDR3 peptides within each V-J. Welch's t-statistics and random forest reduced approximately 520 V-J features to roughly 13, which were used in a naive Bayes classifier (R e1071). TCRdb cleaned the public reads at Q25 with fastp, built clones with MiXCR and kept in-frame beta chains. One record per CDR3 amino acid sequence lists the most common genes and DNA. The V and J calls were not made by the authors but by TCRdb's processing. This sample is represented by a few hundred thousand distinct CDR3 sequences; about an eighth of them were singletons. Of the sample, about 5% is held by the ten largest clones.

Between the V and J ends, shortened by 6 bases and 0 bases respectively, the junction contains 11 bases. Inclusive of the bounding cysteine and phenylalanine, the CDR3 is 15 residues long. CDR3 DNA is the only sequence kept; it has 45 bases, read in frame from the first base. The CDR1 and CDR2 encoded by the germline V gene are SNHLY and FYNNEI. The material sequenced was blood. This chain is built from TRBV2 and TRBJ1-4; no D gene can be assigned with confidence. The receptor was derived from a woman between 18 and 29 years old with Graves' hyperthyroidism. The DNA reads TGTGCCAGCAGAACCGAGATTACAACTAATGAAAAACTGTTTTTT. It translates as CASRTEITTNEKLFF.